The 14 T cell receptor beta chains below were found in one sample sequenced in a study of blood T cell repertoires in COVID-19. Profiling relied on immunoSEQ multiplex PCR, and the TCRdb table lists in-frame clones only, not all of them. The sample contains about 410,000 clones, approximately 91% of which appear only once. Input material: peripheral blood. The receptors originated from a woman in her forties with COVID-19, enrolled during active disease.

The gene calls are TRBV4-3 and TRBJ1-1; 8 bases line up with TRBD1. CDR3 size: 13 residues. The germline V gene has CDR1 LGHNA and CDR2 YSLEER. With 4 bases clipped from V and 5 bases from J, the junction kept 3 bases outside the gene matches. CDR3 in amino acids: CASSRTGRTEAFF. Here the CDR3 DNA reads TGCGCCAGCAGCCGGACAGGGAGGACTGAAGCTTTCTTT.

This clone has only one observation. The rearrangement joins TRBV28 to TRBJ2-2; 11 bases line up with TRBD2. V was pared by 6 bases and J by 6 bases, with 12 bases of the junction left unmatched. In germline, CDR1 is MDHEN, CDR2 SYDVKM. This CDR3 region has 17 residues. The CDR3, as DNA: TGTGCCAGCAGCGTCGCGGTACTAGCGGGAGTTCCCGGGGAGCTGTTTTTT. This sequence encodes CASSVAVLAGVPGELFF.

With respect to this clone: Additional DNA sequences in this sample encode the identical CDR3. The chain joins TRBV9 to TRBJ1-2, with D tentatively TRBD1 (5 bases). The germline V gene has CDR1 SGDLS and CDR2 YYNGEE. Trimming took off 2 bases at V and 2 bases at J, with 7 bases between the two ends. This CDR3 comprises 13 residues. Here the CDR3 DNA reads TGTGCCAGCAGCGTCGGGGGGAACTATGGCTACACCTTC. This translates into CASSVGGNYGYTF.

CDR3 sequence: CASSPRGNTIYF. As DNA, the CDR3 is TGTGCCAGCAGCCCCAGAGGAAACACCATATATTTT. The rearrangement uses TRBV9 and TRBJ1-3; D remains unclear. CDR1 and CDR2 from the germline V gene are SGDLS and YYNGEE. V lost 4 bases and J lost 4, with 6 bases in between. The CDR3 runs 12 residues. The variable domain in full, completed from reference TRBV9 and TRBJ1-3, reads DSGVTQTPKHLITATGQRVTLRCSPRSGDLSVYWYQQSLDQGLQFLIQYYNGEERAKGNILERFSAQQFPDLHSELNLSSLELGDSALYFCASSPRGNTIYFGEGSWLTVV.

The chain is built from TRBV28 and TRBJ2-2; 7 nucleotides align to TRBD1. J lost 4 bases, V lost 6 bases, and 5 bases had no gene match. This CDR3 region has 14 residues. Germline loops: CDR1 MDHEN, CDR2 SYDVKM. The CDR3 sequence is CASSRQGVTGELFF. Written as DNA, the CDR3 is TGTGCCAGCAGCAGACAGGGAGTCACCGGGGAGCTGTTTTTT.

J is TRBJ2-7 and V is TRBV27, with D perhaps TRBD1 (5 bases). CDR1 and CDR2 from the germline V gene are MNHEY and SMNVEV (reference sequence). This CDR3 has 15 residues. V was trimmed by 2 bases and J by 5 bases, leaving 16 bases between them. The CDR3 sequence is CASSLSPGYRNEQYF. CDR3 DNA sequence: TGTGCCAGCAGTTTAAGCCCAGGGTATCGAAACGAGCAGTACTTC.

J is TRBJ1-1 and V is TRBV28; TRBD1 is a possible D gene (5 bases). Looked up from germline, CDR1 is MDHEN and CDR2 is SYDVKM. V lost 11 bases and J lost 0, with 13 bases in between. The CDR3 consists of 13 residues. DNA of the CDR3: TGTGCCCACGGGGGGATCATGAACACTGAAGCTTTCTTT. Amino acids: CAHGGIMNTEAFF.

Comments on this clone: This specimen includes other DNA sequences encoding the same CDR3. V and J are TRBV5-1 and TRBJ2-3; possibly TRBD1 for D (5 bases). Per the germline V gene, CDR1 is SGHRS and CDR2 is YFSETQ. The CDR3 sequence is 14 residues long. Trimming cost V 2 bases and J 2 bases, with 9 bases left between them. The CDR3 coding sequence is TGCGCCAGCAGCTTCCCAGGGTCCACAGATACGCAGTATTTT. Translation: CASSFPGSTDTQYF.

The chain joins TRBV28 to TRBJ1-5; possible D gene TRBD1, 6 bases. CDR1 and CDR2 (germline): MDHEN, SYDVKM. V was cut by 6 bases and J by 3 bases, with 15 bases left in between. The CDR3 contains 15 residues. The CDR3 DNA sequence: TGTGCCAGCAGCCAAGGGGGACCGAACAATCAGCCCCAGCATTTT. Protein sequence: CASSQGGPNNQPQHF. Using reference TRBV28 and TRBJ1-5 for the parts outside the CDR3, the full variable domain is DVKVTQSSRYLVKRTGEKVFLECVQDMDHENMFWYRQDPGLGLRLIYFSYDVKMKEKGDIPEGYSVSREKKERFSLILESASTNQTSMYLCASSQGGPNNQPQHFGDGTRLSIL.

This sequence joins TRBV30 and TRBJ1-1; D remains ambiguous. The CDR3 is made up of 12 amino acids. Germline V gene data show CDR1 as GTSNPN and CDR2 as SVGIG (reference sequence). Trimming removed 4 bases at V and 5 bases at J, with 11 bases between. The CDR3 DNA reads TGTGCCTGGACCCCGGGGTGGACTGAAGCTTTCTTT. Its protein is CAWTPGWTEAFF.

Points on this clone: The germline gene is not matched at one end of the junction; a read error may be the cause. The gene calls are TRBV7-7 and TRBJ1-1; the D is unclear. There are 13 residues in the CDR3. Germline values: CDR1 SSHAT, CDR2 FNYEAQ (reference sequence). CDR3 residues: CASSMGANTEAFF. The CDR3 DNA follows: TGTGCTAGCAGCATGGGAGCGAACACTGAAGCTTTCTTT. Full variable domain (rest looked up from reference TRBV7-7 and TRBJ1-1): GAGVSQSPRYKVTKRGQDVTLRCDPISSHATLYWYQQALGQGPEFLTYFNYEAQPDKSGLPSDRFSAERPEGSISTLTIQRTEQRDSAMYRCASSMGANTEAFFGQGTRLTVV.

The CDR3 loop reads CASSSLERLATEAFF. DNA of the CDR3: TGTGCCAGCAGCTCCTTGGAGAGGCTGGCCACTGAAGCTTTCTTT. This chain connects TRBV7-6 to TRBJ1-1; D uncertain. The germline V and J ends were trimmed by 4 bases and 4 bases, with 16 bases remaining between them. Germline lookup yields CDR1 SGHVS and CDR2 FNYEAQ. The CDR3 covers 15 residues. Together with reference TRBV7-6 and TRBJ1-1, the CDR3 gives the full variable domain: GAGVSQSPRYKVTKRGQDVALRCDPISGHVSLYWYRQALGQGPEFLTYFNYEAQQDKSGLPNDRFSAERPEGSISTLTIQRTEQRDSAMYRCASSSLERLATEAFFGQGTRLTVV.

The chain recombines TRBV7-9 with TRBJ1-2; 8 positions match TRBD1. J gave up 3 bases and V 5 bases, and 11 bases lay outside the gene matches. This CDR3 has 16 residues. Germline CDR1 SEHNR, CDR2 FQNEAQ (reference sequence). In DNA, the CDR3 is TGTGCCAGCAGCCTTTCCCGGGACAGGCTATACTATGGCTACACCTTC. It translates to CASSLSRDRLYYGYTF.

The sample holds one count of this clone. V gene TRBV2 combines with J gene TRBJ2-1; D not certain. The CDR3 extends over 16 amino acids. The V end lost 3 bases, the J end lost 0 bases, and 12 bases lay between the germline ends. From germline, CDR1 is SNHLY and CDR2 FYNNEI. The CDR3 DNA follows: TGTGCCAGCAGTGACCCTAACCTGAGCTCCTACAATGAGCAGTTCTTC. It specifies CASSDPNLSSYNEQFF.